A selection of T cell receptor beta chains follows, all from one sample in a study of blood T cell repertoires in COVID-19. Generated by immunoSEQ multiplex PCR, the TCRdb table keeps only in-frame clones and is missing some. The sample contains around 190,000 clones, approximately 90% of which appear only once. The sequenced sample consisted of peripheral blood. All receptors come from a man aged 50 or older with COVID-19, enrolled during active disease. Both conserved end residues are part of each CDR3. The D gene is left open where the match is weak.

V,D,J,CDR3,DNA
TRBV30,TRBD1,TRBJ2-1,CAWGQGNEQFF,TGTGCCTGGGGACAGGGTAATGAGCAGTTCTTC
TRBV7-2,.,TRBJ2-5,CASRNNRVETQYF,TGTGCCAGCAGGAATAACAGGGTCGAGACCCAGTACTTC
TRBV28,TRBD2,TRBJ2-1,CASTTRSGGYNEQFF,TGTGCCAGCACCACTCGTAGCGGGGGGTACAATGAGCAGTTCTTC
TRBV18,.,TRBJ1-2,CASSPGFGREGYTF,TGTGCCAGCTCACCTGGGTTTGGCAGGGAAGGCTACACCTTC
TRBV7-3,.,TRBJ2-7,CASSSRGGSSYEQYF,TGTGCCAGCAGCTCCAGGGGCGGAAGCTCCTACGAGCAGTACTTC
TRBV7-8,TRBD2,TRBJ2-1,CASSLVLAALYNEQFF,TGTGCCAGCAGCTTAGTACTAGCGGCACTCTACAATGAGCAGTTCTTC
TRBV18,.,TRBJ2-4,CASSPFARLAKNIQYF,TGTGCCAGCTCACCATTCGCACGACTAGCCAAAAACATTCAGTACTTC
TRBV28,.,TRBJ2-2,CASSEGYGPGELFF,TGTGCCAGCAGTGAGGGTTACGGGCCCGGGGAGCTGTTTTTT
TRBV12-3/TRBV12-4,.,TRBJ1-5,CASTGGGQPQHF,TGTGCCAGCACCGGGGGGGGACAGCCCCAGCATTTT
TRBV5-6,.,TRBJ2-2,CASSPRERNTGELFF,TGTGCCAGCAGCCCCCGCGAGAGGAACACCGGGGAGCTGTTTTTT